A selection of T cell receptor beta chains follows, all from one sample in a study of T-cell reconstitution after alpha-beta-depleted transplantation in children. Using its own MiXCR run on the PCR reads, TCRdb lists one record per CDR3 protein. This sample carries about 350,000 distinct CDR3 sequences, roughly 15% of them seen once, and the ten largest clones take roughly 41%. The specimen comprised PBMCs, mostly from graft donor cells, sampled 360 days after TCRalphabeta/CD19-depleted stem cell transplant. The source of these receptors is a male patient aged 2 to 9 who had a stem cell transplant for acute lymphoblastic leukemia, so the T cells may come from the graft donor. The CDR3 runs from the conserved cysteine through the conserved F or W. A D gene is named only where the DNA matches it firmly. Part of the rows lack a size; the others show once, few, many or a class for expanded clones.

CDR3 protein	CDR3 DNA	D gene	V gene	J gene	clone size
CASSLPGLAGPLHIGHEQFF	TGCGCCAGCAGCCTTCCGGGACTAGCGGGACCCCTACACATTGGCCATGAGCAGTTCTTC	TRBD2	TRBV5-1	TRBJ2-1	few
CASSPWTGWVDLDF	TGTGCCAGCAGCCCCTGGACAGGGTGGGTTGATTTAGACTTC	TRBD1	TRBV7-2	TRBJ2-7	NA
CSVVLAGDGDTQYF	TGCAGCGTCGTACTAGCGGGAGATGGAGATACGCAGTATTTT	TRBD2	TRBV29-1	TRBJ2-3	NA
CASSSGLAGLSSYNEQFF	TGTGCCAGCAGCTCGGGACTAGCGGGCCTGAGCTCCTACAATGAGCAGTTCTTC	TRBD2	TRBV11-2	TRBJ2-1	NA
CAISEPGRGDTDTQYF	TGTGCCATCAGTGAGCCGGGGAGGGGGGACACAGATACGCAGTATTTT	NA	TRBV10-3	TRBJ2-3	few
CASSFLGKTGEVFF	TGTGCCAGCAGCTTTTTGGGGAAAACAGGTGAAGTTTTCTTT	NA	TRBV11-1	TRBJ1-1	few
CSARDEGTSGFSYNEQFF	TGCAGTGCTAGAGACGAAGGGACTAGCGGCTTCTCCTACAATGAGCAGTTCTTC	TRBD2	TRBV20-1	TRBJ2-1	NA
CASSLFIGGYPQMQYF	TGTGCCAGCAGCTTATTTATAGGCGGCTACCCTCAAATGCAGTACTTC	NA	TRBV7-2	TRBJ2-7	NA
CASSRALDTDTQYF	TGCGCCAGCAGTCGCGCCCTCGACACAGATACGCAGTATTTT	NA	TRBV5-1	TRBJ2-3	few
CSVEAGTGGPEQYF	TGCAGCGTTGAAGCCGGGACAGGGGGCCCCGAGCAGTACTTC	TRBD1	TRBV29-1	TRBJ2-7	NA
CASNPGLAGENYEQYF	TGTGCCAGCAACCCGGGACTAGCGGGAGAAAACTACGAGCAGTACTTC	NA	TRBV21-1	TRBJ2-7	few
CASSRHPGFSSYEQYF	TGTGCCAGCAGCCGCCACCCGGGGTTCAGCTCCTACGAGCAGTACTTC	NA	TRBV7-2	TRBJ2-7	NA
CSARRNRGVSTDTQYF	TGCAGTGCTAGGCGGAATAGGGGGGTCAGCACAGATACGCAGTATTTT	NA	TRBV20-1	TRBJ2-3	NA
CASSALFRAPYEQYF	TGTGCCAGCAGTGCCCTCTTCCGCGCCCCCTACGAGCAGTACTTC	NA	TRBV12-3/TRBV12-4	TRBJ2-7	few
CATQGARGEKLFF	TGTGCCACCCAGGGGGCCAGAGGTGAAAAACTGTTTTTT	TRBD1	TRBV19	TRBJ1-4	NA
CASSQDRGTATPISTDTQYF	TGCGCCAGCAGCCAAGACCGGGGAACAGCAACCCCGATCTCCACAGATACGCAGTATTTT	NA	TRBV4-3	TRBJ2-3	NA
CSARGSGNTEAFF	TGCAGTGCTAGAGGCTCAGGGAACACTGAAGCTTTCTTT	NA	TRBV20-1	TRBJ1-1	NA
CASSPWTSGYNEQFF	TGCGCCAGCAGCCCCTGGACTAGCGGCTACAATGAGCAGTTCTTC	TRBD2	TRBV5-1	TRBJ2-1	many
CASSLNTGTEAFF	TGTGCCAGCAGCTTGAATACGGGCACTGAAGCTTTCTTT	NA	TRBV5-6	TRBJ1-1	NA
CASSERTGSYNEQFF	TGTGCCAGCAGTGAGAGGACAGGGTCCTACAATGAGCAGTTCTTC	TRBD1	TRBV25-1	TRBJ2-1	NA
CASSQDSASSPSYEQYF	TGCGCCAGCAGCCAAGATAGCGCTTCGTCCCCCTCCTACGAGCAGTACTTC	NA	TRBV4-1	TRBJ2-7	NA
CATTGVLLPFDYNEQFF	TGTGCCACCACAGGGGTCTTACTACCTTTTGACTACAATGAGCAGTTCTTC	TRBD1	TRBV12-3/TRBV12-4	TRBJ2-1	many